Below are 26 T cell receptor beta chains sequenced from a single sample in a study of T cell changes during pregnancy in multiple sclerosis. The method was immunoSEQ multiplex PCR; TCRdb's version includes in-frame clones alone and lacks a portion of them. The sample contains tens of thousands of clones, about 92% of which appear only once. Specimen: CD4+ T cells from peripheral blood mononuclear cells, collected before pregnancy. These receptor sequences come from a female donor with multiple sclerosis, enrolled in a pregnancy study.

V gene TRBV7-8 combines with J gene TRBJ1-5, with D maybe TRBD1 (6 bases). The CDR3 contains 13 residues. Between the trimmed V and J ends, which lost 5 bases and 9 bases, there was a span of 14 bases. CDR1 is SGHVS, CDR2 FQNEAQ, per germline. In nucleotides, the CDR3 is TGTGCCAGCAGCCTCAGACAGGCCATGCCCCAGCATTTT. This codes for CASSLRQAMPQHF.

The chain recombines TRBV30 with TRBJ1-4, with TRBD1 matching over 8 bases. V was pared by 3 bases and J by 6 bases, with 15 bases of the junction left unmatched. CDR1 and CDR2 (germline): GTSNPN, SVGIG (reference sequence). The CDR3 consists of 17 residues. Written as DNA, the CDR3 is TGTGCCTGGAGGAGGGACAGGACAACCACTTTGGATGAAAAACTGTTTTTT. Translating gives CAWRRDRTTTLDEKLFF.

The chain carries TRBV30 and TRBJ1-2, with TRBD1 matching 8 bases. The CDR3 consists of 16 residues. Germline CDR1 reads GTSNPN; CDR2 reads SVGIG (reference sequence). Trimming at V came to 2 bases and at J to 4 bases, leaving 12 bases not matched to a gene. This chain's CDR3 is CAWSPGGRFFSYGYTF. CDR3 DNA sequence: TGTGCCTGGAGTCCAGGGGGCCGGTTTTTTAGCTATGGCTACACCTTC.

The chain links TRBV28 to TRBJ2-1; TRBD1 matches at 9 bases. The CDR3 runs 15 residues. CDR1 is MDHEN and CDR2 is SYDVKM in the germline V gene. V lost 7 bases, J lost 12 bases, and 16 bases stayed unmatched. CDR3 amino acids: CASTTPGQGPPGQFF. The CDR3 DNA is TGTGCCAGCACCACGCCTGGACAGGGGCCTCCGGGGCAGTTCTTC.

The genes are TRBV19 and TRBJ1-2; possible D gene TRBD1, 6 bases. This CDR3 comprises 13 residues. Trimming shortened V by 5 bases and J by 8 bases, and 15 bases separated the two germline ends. Per germline, CDR1 LNHDA and CDR2 SQIVND (reference sequence). CDR3: CASSRGAARGYTF. In nucleotides, the CDR3 is TGTGCCAGTAGTCGGGGGGCGGCTCGAGGCTACACCTTC. Using reference TRBV19 and TRBJ1-2 for the parts outside the CDR3, the full variable domain is DGGITQSPKYLFRKEGQNVTLSCEQNLNHDAMYWYRQDPGQGLRLIYYSQIVNDFQKGDIAEGYSVSREKKESFPLTVTSAQKNPTAFYLCASSRGAARGYTFGSGTRLTVV.

The chain has TRBV4-1 and TRBJ2-7, with D tentatively TRBD1 (10 bases). The V gene's germline CDR1 is MGHRA and CDR2 YSYEKL. The CDR3 runs 17 residues. V dropped 4 bases and J dropped 4 bases, with 23 bases sitting between them. CDR3 amino acids: CASSRAFSGGQGYEQYF. Written as DNA, the CDR3 is TGCGCCAGCAGCCGGGCCTTTAGCGGGGGACAGGGGTACGAGCAGTACTTC.

The chain links TRBV4-1 to TRBJ1-5; D is perhaps TRBD1 (5 bases). The CDR3 is 15 amino acids. Germline V CDR1 and CDR2: MGHRA, YSYEKL. The V end lost 1 base, the J end lost 9 bases, and 16 bases lay between the germline ends. CDR3 residues: CASSQGDSPVWPQHF. DNA of the CDR3: TGCGCCAGCAGCCAAGGGGACTCCCCGGTATGGCCCCAGCATTTT.

V usage is TRBV6-6 and J usage is TRBJ2-3, with D hard to call. Trimming took off 8 bases at V and 3 bases at J, with 6 bases between the two ends. CDR1 and CDR2 (germline): MNHNY, SVGAGI (reference sequence). CDR3 size: 11 residues. The CDR3 nucleotides read TGTGCCAGCCAACTAACAGATACGCAGTATTTT. This codes for CASQLTDTQYF.

CDR3 DNA sequence: TGTGCCAGCAGCCGGGGTCGGACTAGCGACGAGCAGTACTTC. This translates into CASSRGRTSDEQYF. The chain couples TRBV5-5 to TRBJ2-7, with 9 positions matching TRBD2. Germline loops: CDR1 SGHKS, CDR2 YYEKEE (reference sequence). The V and J ends lost 4 bases and 5 bases, in that order; junction bases with no gene match: 7. This CDR3 has 14 residues.

This clone was found a few times. The chain couples TRBV29-1 to TRBJ1-1; possible D gene TRBD1, 5 bases. The germline V gene has CDR1 SQVTM and CDR2 ANQGSEA. V was pared by 4 bases and J by 1 base, with 10 bases between. The CDR3 is made up of 13 amino acids. The CDR3 nucleotides are TGCAGCGTTGCCCCGACAGCGAACACTGAAGCTTTCTTT. Translated, it gives CSVAPTANTEAFF.

This chain uses TRBV18 with TRBJ1-1; D not certain. The germline V gene has CDR1 KGHSH and CDR2 LQKENI. The CDR3 runs to 17 residues. V was cut by 2 bases and J by 1 base, with 17 bases left in between. The CDR3 DNA follows: TGTGCCAGCTCACCAAACCTATTAGACACTCAGAACACTGAAGCTTTCTTT. Translated: CASSPNLLDTQNTEAFF.

The V and J genes are TRBV6-5 and TRBJ1-2; D might be TRBD1 (5 bases). The V end was cut by 0 bases, the J end by 8 bases, with 10 bases between. CDR1 and CDR2 (germline): MNHEY, SVGAGI. This CDR3 region has 13 residues. Here the CDR3 DNA reads TGTGCCAGCAGTTACTCGGGGGGAGTCGGCTACACCTTC. Translated: CASSYSGGVGYTF.

To note about this clone: At one end the junction does not follow the germline gene, possibly because of a read error. The CDR3 DNA sequence: TGTGCCAGCTCACCGGCGGGGGGGCCGAAGACCGGGGAGCTGTTTTTT. This gives the protein CASSPAGGPKTGELFF. The genes are TRBV18 and TRBJ2-2; 9 positions agree with TRBD2. The CDR3 consists of 16 residues. In germline, CDR1 is KGHSH, CDR2 LQKENI.

The genes are TRBV19 and TRBJ1-5; D gene unclear. V lost 5 bases and J 4 bases, leaving 12 bases between the germline ends. CDR3 length: 14 residues. Germline V CDR1 and CDR2: LNHDA, SQIVND (reference sequence). The CDR3 region is CASSLGPRNQPQHF. As DNA, the CDR3 is TGTGCCAGTAGTTTAGGACCGAGGAATCAGCCCCAGCATTTT.

The chain couples TRBV27 to TRBJ1-5; maybe TRBD1 (5 bases). V lost 6 bases, J lost 2 bases, and 11 bases lay in between. The germline gives CDR1 MNHEY, CDR2 SMNVEV (reference sequence). The CDR3 covers 14 residues. The DNA for the CDR3 is TGTGCCAGCAGCCCCGACAGACGCAATCAGCCCCAGCATTTT. Translated: CASSPDRRNQPQHF.

V and J are TRBV10-3 and TRBJ2-1; TRBD2 matches at 14 bases. The CDR3 covers 14 residues. V lost 8 bases, J lost 8 bases, and 5 bases stayed unmatched. Germline CDR1 reads ENHRY; CDR2 reads SYGVKD. In DNA form, the CDR3 reads TGTGCCATCCGAAGACTAGCGGGGGGGGATGAGCAGTTCTTC. Amino acids: CAIRRLAGGDEQFF.

This clone has a single count. The chain employs TRBV5-1 and TRBJ1-4, with D uncertain. V lost 0 bases to trimming and J lost 4 bases, with 7 bases between them. The CDR3 extends over 14 amino acids. Per the germline V gene, CDR1 is SGHRS and CDR2 is YFSETQ. The CDR3 DNA sequence: TGCGCCAGCAGCTTGGGGCACATTAATGAAAAACTGTTTTTT. Its protein is CASSLGHINEKLFF.

This clone was found once. The chain has TRBV2 and TRBJ2-2, with TRBD1 identical over 8 bases. V gave up 6 bases and J gave up 2 bases; unmatched junction bases: 2. The CDR3 totals 14 residues. Germline V gives CDR1 SNHLY, CDR2 FYNNEI. CDR3 in amino acids: CASSGQGNTGELFF. CDR3 DNA: TGTGCCAGCAGCGGACAGGGAAACACCGGGGAGCTGTTTTTT. Full variable domain (outside the CDR3, taken from reference TRBV2 and TRBJ2-2): EPEVTQTPSHQVTQMGQEVILRCVPISNHLYFYWYRQILGQKVEFLVSFYNNEISEKSEIFDDQFSVERPDGSNFTLKIRSTKLEDSAMYFCASSGQGNTGELFFGEGSRLTVL.

The V call is TRBV15, the J call TRBJ2-1; 9 bases are shared with TRBD2. This CDR3 contains 16 residues. V lost 0 bases, J lost 8 bases, and 8 bases stayed unmatched. Germline CDR1 and CDR2: LNHNV and YYDKDF (reference sequence). The CDR3 loop is CATSRDVAGDGYEQFF. CDR3 in DNA: TGTGCCACCAGCAGAGATGTAGCGGGAGACGGGTATGAGCAGTTCTTC.

V usage is TRBV6-1 and J usage is TRBJ2-5; 7 bases line up with TRBD1. V was pared by 5 bases and J by 4 bases, with 7 bases of the junction left unmatched. The CDR3 length is 14 residues. Per the germline V gene, CDR1 is MNHNS and CDR2 is SASEGT. DNA of the CDR3: TGTGCCAGCAGTTCCCAGGGGGTGGGAGAGACCCAGTACTTC. Translation: CASSSQGVGETQYF.

The gene calls are TRBV5-1 and TRBJ2-1; 11 bases fit TRBD1. Looked up from germline, CDR1 is SGHRS and CDR2 is YFSETQ. V was clipped by 0 bases and J by 7 bases; unmatched bases: 3. This CDR3 region has 15 residues. The CDR3 reads CASSLEGQGVNEQFF. DNA of the CDR3: TGCGCCAGCAGCTTGGAGGGACAGGGGGTTAATGAGCAGTTCTTC.

CDR3 sequence (DNA): TGTGCCAGCAGTTATTCCAGGGTGCACTATGGCTACACCTTC. Translation gives CASSYSRVHYGYTF. V and J are TRBV27 and TRBJ1-2; TRBD1 might be the D (5 bases). The CDR3 is made up of 14 amino acids. Germline V gives CDR1 MNHEY, CDR2 SMNVEV (reference sequence). V gave up 4 bases and J gave up 3 bases, with 12 bases separating them.

The chain links TRBV5-1 to TRBJ2-7, with D possibly TRBD1 on 5 matching bases. The CDR3 spans 15 residues. V was trimmed by 5 bases and J by 2 bases, leaving 17 bases between them. Germline values: CDR1 SGHRS, CDR2 YFSETQ. The CDR3 DNA is TGCGCCAGCAGGCCATTCCAGGGCGCCACCTACGAGCAGTACTTC. It is translated as CASRPFQGATYEQYF.

This rearrangement joins TRBV15 to TRBJ2-6; the D gene is possibly TRBD1 (5 bases). Trimming left V 1 base short and J 2 bases short, with 15 bases between. The CDR3 covers 18 residues. In germline, CDR1 is LNHNV, CDR2 YYDKDF (reference sequence). CDR3 in amino acids: CATSRGRRGRAGANVLTF. The DNA of the CDR3 is TGTGCCACCAGCAGAGGTAGAAGGGGCAGGGCTGGGGCCAACGTCCTGACTTTC.

CDR3 sequence reads: CASSFVRVANTIYF. CDR3 DNA: TGTGCCAGCAGTTTTGTCAGGGTGGCAAACACCATATATTTT. This chain joins TRBV28 and TRBJ1-3, with D possibly matching TRBD1 (5 bases). V was trimmed by 3 bases and J by 6 bases, leaving 12 bases between them. Germline V lookup: CDR1 MDHEN, CDR2 SYDVKM. The CDR3 contains 14 residues. The variable domain in full, with the rest retrieved from reference TRBV28 and TRBJ1-3, is DVKVTQSSRYLVKRTGEKVFLECVQDMDHENMFWYRQDPGLGLRLIYFSYDVKMKEKGDIPEGYSVSREKKERFSLILESASTNQTSMYLCASSFVRVANTIYFGEGSWLTVV.

The rearrangement joins TRBV4-1 to TRBJ2-3; the match to TRBD1 covers 12 bases. The CDR3 contains 19 residues. J lost 3 bases, V lost 0 bases, and 10 bases had no gene match. The germline CDR1 and CDR2 sequences are MGHRA and YSYEKL. The CDR3 reads CASSQEGQGASWGTDTQYF. CDR3 nucleotide sequence: TGCGCCAGCAGCCAAGAGGGACAGGGGGCCTCTTGGGGGACAGATACGCAGTATTTT.